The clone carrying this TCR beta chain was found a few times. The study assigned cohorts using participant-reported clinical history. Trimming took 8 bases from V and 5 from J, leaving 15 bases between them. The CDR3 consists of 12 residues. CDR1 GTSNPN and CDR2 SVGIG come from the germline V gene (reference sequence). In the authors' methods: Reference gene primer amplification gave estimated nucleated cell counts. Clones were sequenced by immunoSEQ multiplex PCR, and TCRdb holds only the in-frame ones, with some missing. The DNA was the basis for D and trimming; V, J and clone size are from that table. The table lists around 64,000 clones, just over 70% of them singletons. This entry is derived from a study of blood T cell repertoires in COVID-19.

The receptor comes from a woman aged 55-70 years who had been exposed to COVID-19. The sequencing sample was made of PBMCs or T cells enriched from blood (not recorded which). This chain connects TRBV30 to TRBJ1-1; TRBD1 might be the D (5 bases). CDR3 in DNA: TGTGCCCGGGACTCCCGGCGGACTGAAGCTTTCTTT. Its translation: CARDSRRTEAFF.